This T cell receptor (beta chain) came from a study of blood T cell repertoires in COVID-19. Authors' processing steps: The authors estimated nucleated cell counts from reference gene primer amplification. The assay was immunoSEQ multiplex PCR, and TCRdb's table has in-frame clones only and misses some. The D gene and trimming were derived from the DNA, and the V and J assignments and clone size from that table. The sample holds a few hundred thousand clones, around 80% seen once. Germline loops: CDR1 SGHTA, CDR2 FQGTGA. The CDR3 covers 17 residues. V lost 0 bases and J lost 0, with 11 bases in between.

The TCR was taken from a woman between 40 and 50 years old who had recovered from COVID-19. This rearrangement joins TRBV7-3 to TRBJ2-2, with D perhaps matching TRBD1 (6 bases). The sequenced sample was peripheral blood. The DNA for the CDR3 is TGTGCCAGCAGCTTAACAGGGGGAATCGCGAACACCGGGGAGCTGTTTTTT. This sequence encodes CASSLTGGIANTGELFF.